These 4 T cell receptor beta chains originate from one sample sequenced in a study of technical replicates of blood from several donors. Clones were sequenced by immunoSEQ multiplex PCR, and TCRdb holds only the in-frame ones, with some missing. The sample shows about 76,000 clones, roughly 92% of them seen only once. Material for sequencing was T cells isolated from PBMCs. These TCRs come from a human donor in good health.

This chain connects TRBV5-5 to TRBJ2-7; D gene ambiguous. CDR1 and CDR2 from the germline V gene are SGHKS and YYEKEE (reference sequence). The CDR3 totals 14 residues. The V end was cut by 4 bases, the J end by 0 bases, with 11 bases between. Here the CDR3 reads CASSPTRSSYEQYF. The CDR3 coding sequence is TGTGCCAGCAGCCCAACCCGGAGCTCCTACGAGCAGTACTTC.

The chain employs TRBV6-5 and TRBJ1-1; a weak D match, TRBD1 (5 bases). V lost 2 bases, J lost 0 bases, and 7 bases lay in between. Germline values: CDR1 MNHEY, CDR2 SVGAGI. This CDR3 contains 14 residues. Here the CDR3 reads CASSYRGMNTEAFF. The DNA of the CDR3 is TGTGCCAGCAGTTACAGGGGCATGAACACTGAAGCTTTCTTT.

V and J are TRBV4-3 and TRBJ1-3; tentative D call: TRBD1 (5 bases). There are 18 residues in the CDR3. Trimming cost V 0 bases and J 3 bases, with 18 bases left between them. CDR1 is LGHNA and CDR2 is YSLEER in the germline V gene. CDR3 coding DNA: TGCGCCAGCAGCCAAGACTGGCAGGGAGGAAGAGGTGGAAACACCATATATTTT. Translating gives CASSQDWQGGRGGNTIYF.

The CDR3 DNA follows: TGTGCCAGCTCACCCCGTCCGGGACAGGGGGCCAATCAGCCCCAGCATTTT. Protein product: CASSPRPGQGANQPQHF. V gene TRBV18 combines with J gene TRBJ1-5; 12 nucleotides line up with TRBD1. The CDR3 totals 17 residues. Germline loops: CDR1 KGHSH, CDR2 LQKENI. J was trimmed by 3 bases and V by 3 bases; bases with no gene match: 6.